This T cell receptor beta chain originates from a study of CD8 T cells in ankylosing spondylitis. Worth noting for this clonotype: The target antigen is unknown.

For TCR beta, libraries came from quantitative 5'-RACE with molecular barcodes. One entry per CDR3 protein, called by TCRdb with MiXCR from the 5' RACE reads. Of 450,000 or so distinct CDR3 sequences in the sample, roughly a quarter were seen once. Findings and caveats of the study: Apparently characteristic of ankylosing spondylitis blood was a TCR beta motif (fewer than 10 highly homologous variants). Reportedly, significant enrichment of disease-linked clones occurred in matched ankylosing spondylitis synovial fluid.

CDR3 size: 15 residues. The trim removed 5 bases at V and 0 bases at J, leaving 8 bases unmatched. Germline V gives CDR1 DFQATT, CDR2 SNEGSKA (reference sequence). The TCR comes from a male donor with ankylosing spondylitis. Sequencing was performed on blood, either unsorted or a sorted T cell fraction (not recorded which). This chain uses TRBV20-1 with TRBJ2-5; TRBD1 agrees at 8 bases. CDR3 sequence (DNA): TGCAGTGCTGGCCGGTTACAGGGGGACCAAGAGACCCAGTACTTC. Its translation: CSAGRLQGDQETQYF.